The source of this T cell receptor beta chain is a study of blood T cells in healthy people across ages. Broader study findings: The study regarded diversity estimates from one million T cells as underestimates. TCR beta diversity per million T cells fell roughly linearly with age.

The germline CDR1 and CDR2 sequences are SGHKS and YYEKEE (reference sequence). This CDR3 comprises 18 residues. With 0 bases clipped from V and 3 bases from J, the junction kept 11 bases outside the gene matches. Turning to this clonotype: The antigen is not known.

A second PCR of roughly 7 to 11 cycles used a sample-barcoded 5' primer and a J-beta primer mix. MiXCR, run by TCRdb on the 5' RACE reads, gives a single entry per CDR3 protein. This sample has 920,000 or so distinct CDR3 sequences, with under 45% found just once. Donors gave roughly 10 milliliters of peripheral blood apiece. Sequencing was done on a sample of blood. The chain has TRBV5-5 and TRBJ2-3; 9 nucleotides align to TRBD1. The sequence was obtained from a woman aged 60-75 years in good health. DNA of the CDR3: TGTGCCAGCAGCTTGGCCCAGACAGGGGGTTCGGTTACAGATACGCAGTATTTT. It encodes CASSLAQTGGSVTDTQYF.